This T cell receptor (beta chain) was captured in a study of blood T cell repertoires in COVID-19. Background on the study: Spain, Italy and the United States supplied samples that represented acute and convalescent COVID-19.

This clone was found a few times. Clones were sequenced by immunoSEQ multiplex PCR, and TCRdb holds only the in-frame ones, with some missing. The sample lists approximately 300,000 clones, about nine tenths occurring once. The TCR sequence derives from a woman aged 25-40 years with COVID-19, enrolled during active disease. Sequenced sample: peripheral blood.

CDR3 sequence: CASSLGLWGEGSSYNEQFF. The CDR3 nucleotides read TGTGCCAGCAGCTTAGGACTATGGGGGGAGGGGAGCTCCTACAATGAGCAGTTCTTC. V is TRBV7-8 and J is TRBJ2-1; 7 bases align to TRBD2. Trimming removed 1 base from V and 0 bases from J; junction bases left unmatched: 12. Germline assignment: CDR1 SGHVS and CDR2 FQNEAQ. The CDR3 consists of 19 residues.